This TCR beta chain was retrieved from a study of blood T cell repertoires in COVID-19. Study background: Acute and convalescent COVID-19 samples came from the United States, Italy and Spain. T cells, B-cell-depleted T cells, or PBMCs supplied cDNA or gDNA.

V was pared by 3 bases and J by 2 bases, with 3 bases of the junction left unmatched. CDR3 length: 14 amino acids. Germline-derived CDR1 and CDR2 are MDHEN and SYDVKM. In the source study's methods: It was from reference gene primer amplification that nucleated cell counts were estimated. Produced via immunoSEQ multiplex PCR; TCRdb's table is partial and in-frame only. V, J and clone size are those of that table, while D and trimming were read from the DNA. Of 310,000 or so clones listed, about 87% were seen once; the top ten hold more than 7.5%. Those enrolled in Seattle joined during active infection and were followed longitudinally afterward.

The sequence was obtained from a man in his thirties or forties with COVID-19, enrolled during active disease. The sequencing sample was made of peripheral blood. This chain joins TRBV28 and TRBJ2-7; 8 nucleotides agree with TRBD2. CDR3 residues: CASSFAGGAYEQYF. DNA for the CDR3: TGTGCCAGCAGTTTCGCGGGAGGAGCCTACGAGCAGTACTTC.